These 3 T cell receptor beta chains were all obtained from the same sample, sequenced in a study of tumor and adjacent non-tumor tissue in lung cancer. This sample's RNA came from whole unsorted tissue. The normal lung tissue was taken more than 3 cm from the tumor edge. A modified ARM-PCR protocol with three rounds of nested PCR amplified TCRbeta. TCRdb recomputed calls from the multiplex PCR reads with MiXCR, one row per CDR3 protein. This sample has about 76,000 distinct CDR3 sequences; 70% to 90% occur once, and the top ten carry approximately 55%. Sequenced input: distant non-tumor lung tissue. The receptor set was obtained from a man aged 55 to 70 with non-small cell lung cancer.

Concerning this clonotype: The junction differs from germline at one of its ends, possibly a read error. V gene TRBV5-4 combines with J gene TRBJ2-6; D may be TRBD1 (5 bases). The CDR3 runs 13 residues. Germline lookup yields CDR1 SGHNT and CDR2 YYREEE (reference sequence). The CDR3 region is CASIRIGVNVLTF. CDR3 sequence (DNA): TGTGCCAGCATTCGAATAGGGGTCAACGTCCTGACTTTC. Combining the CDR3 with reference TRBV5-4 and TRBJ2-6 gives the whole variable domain ETGVTQSPTHLIKTRGQQVTLRCSSQSGHNTVSWYQQALGQGPQFIFQYYREEENGRGNFPPRFSGLQFPNYSSELNVNALELDDSALYLCASIRIGVNVLTFGAGSRLTVL.

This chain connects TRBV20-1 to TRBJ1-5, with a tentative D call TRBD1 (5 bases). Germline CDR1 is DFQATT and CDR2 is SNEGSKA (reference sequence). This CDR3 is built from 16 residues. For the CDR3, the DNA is TGCGATGCTAGAGAGAAGAAAGGGACGAACAATCAGCCCCAGCATTTT. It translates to CDAREKKGTNNQPQHF.

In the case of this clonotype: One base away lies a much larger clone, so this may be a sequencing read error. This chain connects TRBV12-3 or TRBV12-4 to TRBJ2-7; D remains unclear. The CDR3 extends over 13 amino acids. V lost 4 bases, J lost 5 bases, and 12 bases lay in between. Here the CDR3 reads CASSSLNSHEQYF. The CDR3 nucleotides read TGTGCCAGCAGTTCTCTCAACAGTCACGAGCAGTACTTC.